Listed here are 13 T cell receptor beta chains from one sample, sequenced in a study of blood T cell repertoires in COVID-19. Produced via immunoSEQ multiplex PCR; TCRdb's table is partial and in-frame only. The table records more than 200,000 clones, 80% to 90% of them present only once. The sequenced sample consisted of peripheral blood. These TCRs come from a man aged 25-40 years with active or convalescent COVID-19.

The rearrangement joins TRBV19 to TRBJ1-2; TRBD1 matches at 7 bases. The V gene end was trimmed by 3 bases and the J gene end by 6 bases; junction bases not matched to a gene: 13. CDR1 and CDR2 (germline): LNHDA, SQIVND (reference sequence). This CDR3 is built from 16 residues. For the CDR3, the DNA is TGTGCCAGTAGTATCATTTGGGACAGAGAAACCCATGGCTACACCTTC. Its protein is CASSIIWDRETHGYTF.

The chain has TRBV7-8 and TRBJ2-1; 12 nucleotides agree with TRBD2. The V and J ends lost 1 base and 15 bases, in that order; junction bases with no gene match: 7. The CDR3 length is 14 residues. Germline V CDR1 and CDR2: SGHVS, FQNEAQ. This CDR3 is CASSLGTSGDLWFF. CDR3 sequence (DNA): TGTGCCAGCAGCTTAGGGACTAGCGGGGACTTATGGTTCTTC.

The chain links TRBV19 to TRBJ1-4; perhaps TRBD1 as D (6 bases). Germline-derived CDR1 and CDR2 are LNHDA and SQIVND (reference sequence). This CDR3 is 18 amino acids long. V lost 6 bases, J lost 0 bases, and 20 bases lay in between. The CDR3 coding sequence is TGTGCCAGTAGGAGAAGCGACAGGCCACCCACAACTAATGAAAAACTGTTTTTT. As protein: CASRRSDRPPTTNEKLFF. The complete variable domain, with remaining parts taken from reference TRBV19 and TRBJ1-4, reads DGGITQSPKYLFRKEGQNVTLSCEQNLNHDAMYWYRQDPGQGLRLIYYSQIVNDFQKGDIAEGYSVSREKKESFPLTVTSAQKNPTAFYLCASRRSDRPPTTNEKLFFGSGTQLSVL.

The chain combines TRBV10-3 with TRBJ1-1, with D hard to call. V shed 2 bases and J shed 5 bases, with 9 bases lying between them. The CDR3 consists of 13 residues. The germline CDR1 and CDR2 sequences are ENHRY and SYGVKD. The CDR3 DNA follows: TGTGCCATCAGTGAGGGGCAGAATACTGAAGCTTTCTTT. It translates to CAISEGQNTEAFF.

The CDR3 DNA reads TGTGCCAGCAGCTTGGATGCGGGGGGGCTTACCGGGGAGCTGTTTTTT. Protein: CASSLDAGGLTGELFF. The rearrangement joins TRBV5-4 to TRBJ2-2; 9 bases are a match to TRBD2. J was trimmed by 5 bases and V by 0 bases; bases with no gene match: 5. CDR1 and CDR2 from the germline V gene are SGHNT and YYREEE (reference sequence). CDR3 length: 16 amino acids.

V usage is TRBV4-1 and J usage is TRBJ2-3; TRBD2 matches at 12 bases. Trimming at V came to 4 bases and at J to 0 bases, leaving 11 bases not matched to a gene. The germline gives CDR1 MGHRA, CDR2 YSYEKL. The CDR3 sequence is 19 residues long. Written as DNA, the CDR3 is TGCGCCAGCAGCCCGGAGACTAGCGGGGGTGCCCATAGCACAGATACGCAGTATTTT. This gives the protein CASSPETSGGAHSTDTQYF.

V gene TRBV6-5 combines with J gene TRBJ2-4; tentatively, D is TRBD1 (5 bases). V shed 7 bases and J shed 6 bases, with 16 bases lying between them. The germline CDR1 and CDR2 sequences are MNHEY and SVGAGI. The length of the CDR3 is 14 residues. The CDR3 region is CASTPFRGGNIQYF. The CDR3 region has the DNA TGTGCCAGCACCCCCTTTAGGGGCGGAAACATTCAGTACTTC.

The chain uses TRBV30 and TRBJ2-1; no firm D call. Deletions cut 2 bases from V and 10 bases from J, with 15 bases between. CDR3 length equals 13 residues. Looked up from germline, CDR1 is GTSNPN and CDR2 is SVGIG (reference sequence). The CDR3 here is CAWSSISLGEQFF. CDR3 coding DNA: TGTGCCTGGAGTTCTATTTCCCTCGGGGAGCAGTTCTTC.

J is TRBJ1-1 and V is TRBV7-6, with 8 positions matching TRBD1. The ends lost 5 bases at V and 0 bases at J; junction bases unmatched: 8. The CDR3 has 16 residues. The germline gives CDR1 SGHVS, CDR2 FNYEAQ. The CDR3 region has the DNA TGTGCCAGCAGCCCGACAGGGGCCCCCTTGAACACTGAAGCTTTCTTT. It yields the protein CASSPTGAPLNTEAFF.

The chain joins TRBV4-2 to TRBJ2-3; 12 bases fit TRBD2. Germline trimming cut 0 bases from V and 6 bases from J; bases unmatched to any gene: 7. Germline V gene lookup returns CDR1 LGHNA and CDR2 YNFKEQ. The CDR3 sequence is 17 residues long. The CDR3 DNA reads TGTGCCAGCAGCCAAGAGGGCCTAGCGGGGGGGCGGGATACGCAGTATTTT. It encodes CASSQEGLAGGRDTQYF.

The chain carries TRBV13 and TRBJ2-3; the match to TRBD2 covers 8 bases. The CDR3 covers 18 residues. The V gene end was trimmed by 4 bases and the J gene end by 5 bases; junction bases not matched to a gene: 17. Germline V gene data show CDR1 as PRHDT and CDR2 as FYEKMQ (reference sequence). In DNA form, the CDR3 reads TGTGCCAGCAGCTCCCCCCCCACGGGGGGGGTTATGAGAGATACGCAGTATTTT. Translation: CASSSPPTGGVMRDTQYF. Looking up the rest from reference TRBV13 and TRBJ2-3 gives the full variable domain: AAGVIQSPRHLIKEKRETATLKCYPIPRHDTVYWYQQGPGQDPQFLISFYEKMQSDKGSIPDRFSAQQFSDYHSELNMSSLELGDSALYFCASSSPPTGGVMRDTQYFGPGTRLTVL.

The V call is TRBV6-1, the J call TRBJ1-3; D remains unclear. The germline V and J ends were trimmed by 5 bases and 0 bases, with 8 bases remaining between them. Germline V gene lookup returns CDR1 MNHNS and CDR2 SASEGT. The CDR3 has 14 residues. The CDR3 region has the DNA TGTGCCAGCAGTTCGGTGAGCTCTGGAAACACCATATATTTT. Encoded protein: CASSSVSSGNTIYF.

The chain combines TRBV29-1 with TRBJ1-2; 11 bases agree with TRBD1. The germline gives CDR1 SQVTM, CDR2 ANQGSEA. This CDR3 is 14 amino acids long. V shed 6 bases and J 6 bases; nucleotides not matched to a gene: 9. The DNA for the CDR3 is TGCAGCGTCCAGGAGTTGGGACAGGGGGATGGCTACACCTTC. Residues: CSVQELGQGDGYTF.